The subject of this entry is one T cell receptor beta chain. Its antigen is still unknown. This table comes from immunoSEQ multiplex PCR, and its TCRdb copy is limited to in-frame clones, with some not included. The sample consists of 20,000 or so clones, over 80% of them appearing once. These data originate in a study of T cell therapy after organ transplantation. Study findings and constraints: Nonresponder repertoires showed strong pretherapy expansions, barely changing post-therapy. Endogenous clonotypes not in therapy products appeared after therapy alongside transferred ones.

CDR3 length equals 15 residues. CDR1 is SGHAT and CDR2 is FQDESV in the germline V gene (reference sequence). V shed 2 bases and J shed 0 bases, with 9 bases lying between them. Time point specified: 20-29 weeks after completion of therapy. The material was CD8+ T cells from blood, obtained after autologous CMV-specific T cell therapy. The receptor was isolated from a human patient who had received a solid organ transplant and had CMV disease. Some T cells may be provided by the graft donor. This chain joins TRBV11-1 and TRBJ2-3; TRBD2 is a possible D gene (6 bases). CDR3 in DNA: TGTGCCAGCAGCTTACGGGGGACCAGCACAGATACGCAGTATTTT. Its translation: CASSLRGTSTDTQYF.